Below, one T cell receptor beta chain is given with its context. The investigators reverse transcribed all of the isolated RNA, so they sequenced expressed TCRB transcripts. The assay was immunoSEQ multiplex PCR, and TCRdb's table has in-frame clones only and misses some. The sample yields hundreds of thousands of clones, 25% to 35% seen once. This CDR3 has 15 residues. Trimming took off 4 bases at V and 1 base at J, with 15 bases between the two ends. Germline lookup yields CDR1 SGDLS and CDR2 YYNGEE. This sample was included in a study of beta chain features in type 1 diabetes. Based on CD45RO/CCR7/CD25/CD127/CD95/CD27, CD4+ regulatory, stem cell-like memory, naive and central memory cells were sorted.

This sequence joins TRBV9 and TRBJ2-7, with D unclear. The sequencing sample was made of naive CD4+ T cells from blood. The sequence derives from a man between 18 and 35 years old in good health. The CDR3: CASSPNRAPSYEQYF. The DNA for the CDR3 is TGTGCCAGCAGCCCGAACCGGGCCCCATCCTACGAGCAGTACTTC.